Each of the 16 T cell receptor beta chains below was sequenced from the same sample in a study of blood T cell repertoires in COVID-19. Data came from immunoSEQ multiplex PCR; TCRdb stores just in-frame clones and leaves some out. The sample records about 180,000 clones, more than 85% being singletons. The sequenced material came from PBMCs or T cells enriched from blood (not recorded which). These receptors were taken from a human donor with acute COVID-19. The donor label of this sample is uncertain.

V usage is TRBV29-1 and J usage is TRBJ2-3; perhaps TRBD2 as D (5 bases). Germline V CDR1 and CDR2: SQVTM, ANQGSEA. CDR3 size: 12 residues. The V and J ends lost 7 bases and 5 bases respectively, with 13 bases between them. The CDR3 DNA reads as TGCAGCGCTCTCGGGGTAGAAGATACGCAGTATTTT. This sequence encodes CSALGVEDTQYF.

This CDR3 reads CASSQDRDRSRGYTF. For the CDR3, the DNA is TGCGCCAGCAGCCAAGATCGCGACAGATCGCGGGGCTACACCTTC. V gene TRBV4-3 combines with J gene TRBJ1-2; possibly TRBD1 for D (5 bases). CDR3 size: 15 residues. Germline V lookup: CDR1 LGHNA, CDR2 YSLEER. Trimming left V 0 bases short and J 8 bases short, with 16 bases between.

This chain uses TRBV28 with TRBJ2-3; no definite D call. This CDR3 is 13 amino acids long. Per germline, CDR1 MDHEN and CDR2 SYDVKM. V shed 1 base and J shed 3 bases, with 5 bases lying between them. CDR3 bases: TGTGCCAGCAGTTTATCTCTAACAGATACGCAGTATTTT. This gives the protein CASSLSLTDTQYF.

This clone came up a few times. The rearrangement uses TRBV21-1 and TRBJ1-6; the table assigns TRBD1, which was not confirmed against the DNA. TRBV21-1 is designated a pseudogene. The CDR3 spans 16 residues. As DNA, the CDR3 is TGTGCCAGCAGCAAAGCGCGGGACAGGGAAAATTCACCCCTCCACTTT. As protein: CASSKARDRENSPLHF.

This sequence joins TRBV4-2 and TRBJ2-5; 8 nucleotides agree with TRBD1. Looked up from germline, CDR1 is LGHNA and CDR2 is YNFKEQ. There are 15 residues in the CDR3. Trimming at V came to 2 bases and at J to 4 bases, leaving 6 bases not matched to a gene. CDR3 nucleotides: TGTGCCAGCAGCCAATTATCAGGGGGCCCAGAGACCCAGTACTTC. It translates to CASSQLSGGPETQYF.

The rearrangement uses TRBV30 and TRBJ2-3, with D perhaps matching TRBD2 (6 bases). In germline, CDR1 is GTSNPN, CDR2 SVGIG (reference sequence). This CDR3 is built from 15 residues. The ends were cut back, 2 bases at V and 0 bases at J, with 12 bases in the middle. The CDR3 here is CAWSPGRGSTDTQYF. In nucleotides, the CDR3 is TGTGCCTGGAGTCCAGGCCGGGGGAGCACAGATACGCAGTATTTT.

The V call is TRBV11-2, the J call TRBJ1-4, with D unresolved. Germline values: CDR1 SGHAT, CDR2 FQNNGV. The CDR3 spans 15 residues. V shed 1 base and J shed 7 bases, with 13 bases lying between them. CDR3 sequence (DNA): TGTGCCAGCAGCTTAGGGGCCTACTCGGCTGAAAAACTGTTTTTT. It specifies CASSLGAYSAEKLFF.

This sequence joins TRBV30 and TRBJ1-2; TRBD1 agrees at 10 bases. Germline CDR1 and CDR2: GTSNPN and SVGIG (reference sequence). V shed 1 base and J 2 bases; nucleotides not matched to a gene: 1. This CDR3 has 14 residues. The CDR3 here is CAWSEGQGNYGYTF. The CDR3 DNA follows: TGTGCCTGGAGTGAGGGACAGGGGAACTATGGCTACACCTTC. The whole variable domain, filled in from reference TRBV30 and TRBJ1-2, reads SQTIHQWPATLVQPVGSPLSLECTVEGTSNPNLYWYRQAAGRGLQLLFYSVGIGQISSEVPQNLSASRPQDRQFILSSKKLLLSDSGFYLCAWSEGQGNYGYTFGSGTRLTVV.

This clone was detected once. The rearrangement links TRBV7-9 to TRBJ2-7; 16 bases fit TRBD2. The V gene end was trimmed by 5 bases and the J gene end by 2 bases; junction bases not matched to a gene: 9. CDR1 and CDR2 from the germline V gene are SEHNR and FQNEAQ (reference sequence). This CDR3 is built from 18 residues. CDR3 loop: CASSITGTSGGVTYEQYF. In nucleotides, the CDR3 is TGTGCCAGCAGCATAACCGGGACTAGCGGGGGGGTAACCTACGAGCAGTACTTC.

The rearrangement links TRBV7-8 to TRBJ2-7, with 7 bases that match TRBD2. The V and J ends lost 1 base and 2 bases, in that order; junction bases with no gene match: 14. This CDR3 region has 18 residues. Per the germline V gene, CDR1 is SGHVS and CDR2 is FQNEAQ. Written as DNA, the CDR3 is TGTGCCAGCAGCTTAGGAGGCCCGGGGGGTCTCAGGGCCTACGAGCAGTACTTC. It translates to CASSLGGPGGLRAYEQYF.

Concerning this clone itself: The same CDR3 can be traced to other DNA sequences in this sample. The chain uses TRBV27 and TRBJ2-3, with D possibly being TRBD2 (7 bases). Trimming left V 4 bases short and J 1 base short, with 15 bases between. Looked up from germline, CDR1 is MNHEY and CDR2 is SMNVEV (reference sequence). The CDR3 extends over 16 amino acids. The CDR3 DNA sequence: TGTGCCAGCAGTTCTCCTCTGCGGGGGCGCACAGATACGCAGTATTTT. Amino acid sequence: CASSSPLRGRTDTQYF.

V is TRBV5-1 and J is TRBJ1-1, with TRBD1 matching 9 bases. The CDR3 runs 17 residues. Trimming at V came to 3 bases and at J to 0 bases, leaving 9 bases not matched to a gene. The germline CDR1 and CDR2 sequences are SGHRS and YFSETQ. CDR3 sequence (DNA): TGCGCCAGCAGCTGGGGGACAGGGCCCCCCATGAACACTGAAGCTTTCTTT. Translation gives CASSWGTGPPMNTEAFF.

This chain links TRBV7-2 with TRBJ1-2, with 9 bases identical to TRBD1. Germline V gives CDR1 SGHTA, CDR2 FQGNSA. Trimming removed 1 base from V and 7 bases from J; junction bases left unmatched: 10. The CDR3 extends over 16 amino acids. The CDR3 sequence: CASSLGIPGQGAGYTF. CDR3 bases: TGTGCCAGCAGCTTAGGAATACCGGGACAGGGAGCTGGCTACACCTTC.

V is TRBV9 and J is TRBJ2-2; D may be TRBD2 (6 bases). V lost 6 bases and J 1 base, leaving 10 bases between the germline ends. The CDR3 loop spans 14 amino acids. Germline V gene sequence: CDR1 SGDLS, CDR2 YYNGEE. The CDR3 DNA sequence: TGTGCCAGCACCTCGGGGGTGAACACCGGGGAGCTGTTTTTT. Translated: CASTSGVNTGELFF. The full variable domain, with the rest looked up from reference TRBV9 and TRBJ2-2, is DSGVTQTPKHLITATGQRVTLRCSPRSGDLSVYWYQQSLDQGLQFLIQYYNGEERAKGNILERFSAQQFPDLHSELNLSSLELGDSALYFCASTSGVNTGELFFGEGSRLTVL.

This chain connects TRBV27 to TRBJ2-3, with D perhaps TRBD2 (5 bases). Trimming cost V 2 bases and J 10 bases, with 13 bases left between them. The CDR3 is 13 amino acids. From germline, CDR1 is MNHEY and CDR2 SMNVEV (reference sequence). CDR3 protein: CASSLGGLDAQYF. CDR3 nucleotides: TGTGCCAGCAGTTTAGGCGGGCTAGACGCGCAGTATTTT.

This rearrangement joins TRBV4-1 to TRBJ1-5; D remains unclear. Germline-derived CDR1 and CDR2 are MGHRA and YSYEKL. V was pared by 0 bases and J by 5 bases, with 8 bases between. The CDR3 is 14 amino acids. The chain's CDR3 is CASSQESGDQPQHF. CDR3 DNA sequence: TGCGCCAGCAGCCAAGAATCCGGGGATCAGCCCCAGCATTTT.